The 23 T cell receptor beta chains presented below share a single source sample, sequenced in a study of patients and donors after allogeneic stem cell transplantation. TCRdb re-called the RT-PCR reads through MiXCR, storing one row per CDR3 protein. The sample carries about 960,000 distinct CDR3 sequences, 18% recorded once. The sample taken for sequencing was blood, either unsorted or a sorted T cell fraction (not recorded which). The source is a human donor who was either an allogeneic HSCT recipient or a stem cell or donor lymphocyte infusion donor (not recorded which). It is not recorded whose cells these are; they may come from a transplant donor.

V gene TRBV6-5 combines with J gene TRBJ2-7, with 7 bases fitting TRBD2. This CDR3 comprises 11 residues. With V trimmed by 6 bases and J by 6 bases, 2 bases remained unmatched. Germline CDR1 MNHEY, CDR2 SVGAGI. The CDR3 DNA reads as TGTGCCAGCAGGCGGGAGAGCGAGCAGTACTTC. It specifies CASRRESEQYF.

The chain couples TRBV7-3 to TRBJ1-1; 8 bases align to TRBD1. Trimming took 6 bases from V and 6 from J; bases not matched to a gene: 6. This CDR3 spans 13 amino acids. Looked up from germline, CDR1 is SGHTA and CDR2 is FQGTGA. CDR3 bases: TGTGCCAGCAGGACAGGGGACGGCCCTGAAGCTTTCTTT. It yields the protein CASRTGDGPEAFF.

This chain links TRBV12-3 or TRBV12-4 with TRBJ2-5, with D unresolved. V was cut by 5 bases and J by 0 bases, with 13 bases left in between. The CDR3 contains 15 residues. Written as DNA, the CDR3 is TGTGCCAGCAGTGCCCCTTCGTGGTACCAAGAGACCCAGTACTTC. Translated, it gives CASSAPSWYQETQYF.

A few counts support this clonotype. CDR3 protein: CASSVGASGGSSYNEQFF. The CDR3, as DNA: TGTGCCAGCAGCGTAGGCGCTAGCGGGGGGAGCTCCTACAATGAGCAGTTCTTC. This rearrangement joins TRBV9 to TRBJ2-1; 11 bases line up with TRBD2. Per germline, CDR1 SGDLS and CDR2 YYNGEE. This CDR3 has 18 amino acids. After removal of 0 bases from V and 0 bases from J, the junction contained 5 bases not matched to a gene.

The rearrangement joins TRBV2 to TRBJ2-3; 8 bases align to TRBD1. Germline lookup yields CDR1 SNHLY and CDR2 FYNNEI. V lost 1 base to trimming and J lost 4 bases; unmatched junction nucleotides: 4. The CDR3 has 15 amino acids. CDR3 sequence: CASSEVRGPADTQYF. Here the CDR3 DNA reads TGTGCCAGCAGTGAAGTCAGGGGGCCCGCAGATACGCAGTATTTT.

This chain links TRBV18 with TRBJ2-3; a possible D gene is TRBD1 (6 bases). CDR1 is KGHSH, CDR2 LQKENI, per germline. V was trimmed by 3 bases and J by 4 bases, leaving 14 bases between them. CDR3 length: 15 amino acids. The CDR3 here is CASSPRGRQADTQYF. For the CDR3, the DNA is TGTGCCAGCTCACCGAGAGGTAGACAGGCAGATACGCAGTATTTT.

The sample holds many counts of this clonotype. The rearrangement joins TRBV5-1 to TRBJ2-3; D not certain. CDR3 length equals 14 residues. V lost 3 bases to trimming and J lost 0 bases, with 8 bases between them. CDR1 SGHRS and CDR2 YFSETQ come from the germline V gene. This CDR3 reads CASSSGDSTDTQYF. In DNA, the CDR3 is TGCGCCAGCAGCTCCGGAGATAGCACAGATACGCAGTATTTT.

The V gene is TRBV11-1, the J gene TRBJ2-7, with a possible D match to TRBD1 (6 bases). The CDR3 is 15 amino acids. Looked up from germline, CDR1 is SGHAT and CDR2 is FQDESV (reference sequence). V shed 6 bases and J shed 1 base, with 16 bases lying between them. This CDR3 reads CASRVVTGKSYEQYF. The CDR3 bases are TGTGCCAGCAGGGTCGTGACAGGCAAATCCTACGAGCAGTACTTC.

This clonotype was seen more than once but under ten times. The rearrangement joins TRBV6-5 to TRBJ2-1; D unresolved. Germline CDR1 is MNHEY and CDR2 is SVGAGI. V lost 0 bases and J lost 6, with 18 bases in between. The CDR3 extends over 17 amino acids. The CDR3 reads CASSYSPETWSSNEQFF. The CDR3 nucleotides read TGTGCCAGCAGTTACTCTCCAGAGACCTGGAGCTCCAATGAGCAGTTCTTC.

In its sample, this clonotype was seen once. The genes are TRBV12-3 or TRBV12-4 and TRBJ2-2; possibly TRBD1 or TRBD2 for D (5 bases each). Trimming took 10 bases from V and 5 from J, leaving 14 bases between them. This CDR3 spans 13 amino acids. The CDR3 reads CANRRGPTGELFF. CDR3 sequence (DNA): TGTGCCAACCGTAGGGGACCAACCGGGGAGCTGTTTTTT.

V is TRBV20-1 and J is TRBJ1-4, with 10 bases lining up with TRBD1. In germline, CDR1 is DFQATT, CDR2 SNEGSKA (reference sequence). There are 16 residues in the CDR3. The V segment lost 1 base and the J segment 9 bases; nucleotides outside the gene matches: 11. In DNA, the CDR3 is TGCAGTGCTAGAGCCTCCGGACAGGGGGTGACTAAAAAACTGTTTTTT. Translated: CSARASGQGVTKKLFF.

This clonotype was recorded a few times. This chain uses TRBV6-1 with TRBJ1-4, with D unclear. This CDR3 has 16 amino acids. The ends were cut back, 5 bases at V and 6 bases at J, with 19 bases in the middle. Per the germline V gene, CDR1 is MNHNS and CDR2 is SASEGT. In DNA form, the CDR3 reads TGTGCCAGCAGTCCGAGAGAGGAGGTAGTCGATGAAAAACTGTTTTTT. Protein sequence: CASSPREEVVDEKLFF.

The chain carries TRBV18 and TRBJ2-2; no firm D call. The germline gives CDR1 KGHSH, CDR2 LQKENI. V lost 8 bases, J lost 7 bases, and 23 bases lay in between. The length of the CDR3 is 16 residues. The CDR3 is CASAPLAPGVNGELFF. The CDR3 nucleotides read TGTGCCAGCGCGCCTCTGGCTCCCGGAGTAAACGGGGAGCTGTTTTTT.

This CDR3 reads CASSVDWEAGTEAFF. CDR3 DNA: TGTGCCAGCAGCGTAGATTGGGAGGCGGGCACTGAAGCTTTCTTT. V and J are TRBV9 and TRBJ1-1, with D uncertain. V was trimmed by 0 bases and J by 4 bases, leaving 13 bases between them. This CDR3 has 15 amino acids. CDR1 SGDLS and CDR2 YYNGEE come from the germline V gene.

CDR3 region: CASSGGGTNEKLFF. The CDR3 coding sequence is TGTGCCAGCAGCGGGGGGGGGACTAATGAAAAACTGTTTTTT. V and J are TRBV9 and TRBJ1-4; tentatively, D is TRBD1 (5 bases). Deletions cut 3 bases from V and 2 bases from J, with 8 bases between. The CDR3 totals 14 residues. The germline V gene has CDR1 SGDLS and CDR2 YYNGEE.

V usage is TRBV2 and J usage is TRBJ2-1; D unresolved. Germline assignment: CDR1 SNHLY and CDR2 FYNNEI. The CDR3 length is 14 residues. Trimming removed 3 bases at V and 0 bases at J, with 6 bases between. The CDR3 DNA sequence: TGTGCCAGCAGTGACCAGAACTCCTACAATGAGCAGTTCTTC. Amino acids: CASSDQNSYNEQFF.

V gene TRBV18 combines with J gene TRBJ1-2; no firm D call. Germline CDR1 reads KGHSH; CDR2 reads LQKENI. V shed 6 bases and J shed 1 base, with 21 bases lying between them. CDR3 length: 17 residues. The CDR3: CASSVRRSEGGNYGYTF. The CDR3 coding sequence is TGTGCCAGCTCCGTAAGGCGCAGCGAGGGCGGTAACTATGGCTACACCTTC.

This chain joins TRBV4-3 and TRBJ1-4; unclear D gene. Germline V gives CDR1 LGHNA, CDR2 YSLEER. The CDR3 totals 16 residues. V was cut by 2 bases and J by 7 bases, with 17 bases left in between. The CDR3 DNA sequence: TGCGCCAGCAGCCAAAATTGGGTTGGCCGGGGTGAAAAACTGTTTTTT. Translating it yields CASSQNWVGRGEKLFF.

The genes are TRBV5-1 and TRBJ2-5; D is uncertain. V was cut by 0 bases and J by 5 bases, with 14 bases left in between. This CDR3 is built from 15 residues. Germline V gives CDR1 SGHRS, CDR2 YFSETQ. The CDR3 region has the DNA TGCGCCAGCAGCTTGGGAGACTCGGGTGTGGAGACCCAGTACTTC. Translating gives CASSLGDSGVETQYF.

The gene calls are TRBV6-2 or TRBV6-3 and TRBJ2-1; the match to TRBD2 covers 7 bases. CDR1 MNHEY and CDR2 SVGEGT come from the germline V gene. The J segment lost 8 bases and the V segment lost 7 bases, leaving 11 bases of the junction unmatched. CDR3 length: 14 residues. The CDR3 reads CASISPGRGDEQFF. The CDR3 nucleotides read TGTGCCAGCATTTCACCCGGCCGGGGGGATGAGCAGTTCTTC.

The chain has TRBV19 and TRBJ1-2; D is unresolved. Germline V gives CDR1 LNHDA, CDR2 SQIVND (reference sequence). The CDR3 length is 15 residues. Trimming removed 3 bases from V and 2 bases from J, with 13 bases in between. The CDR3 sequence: CASSIEAAPNYGYTF. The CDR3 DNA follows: TGTGCCAGTAGTATTGAGGCGGCACCCAACTATGGCTACACCTTC.

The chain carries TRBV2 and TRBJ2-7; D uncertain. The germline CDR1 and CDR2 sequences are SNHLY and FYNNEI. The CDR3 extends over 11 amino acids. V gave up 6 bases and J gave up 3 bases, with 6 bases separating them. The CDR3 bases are TGTGCCAGCAGGGTCGTCTACGAGCAGTACTTC. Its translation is CASRVVYEQYF.

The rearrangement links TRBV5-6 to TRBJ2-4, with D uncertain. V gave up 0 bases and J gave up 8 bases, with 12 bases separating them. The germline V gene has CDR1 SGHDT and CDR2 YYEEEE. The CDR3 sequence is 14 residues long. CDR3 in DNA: TGTGCCAGCAGCTTGGCCTTACTGGGGTACATTCAGTACTTC. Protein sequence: CASSLALLGYIQYF. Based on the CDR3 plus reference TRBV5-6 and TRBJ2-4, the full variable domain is DAGVTQSPTHLIKTRGQQVTLRCSPKSGHDTVSWYQQALGQGPQFIFQYYEEEERQRGNFPDRFSGHQFPNYSSELNVNALLLGDSALYLCASSLALLGYIQYFGAGTRLSVL.